This T cell receptor beta chain was retrieved from a study of siplizumab effects on memory and regulatory T cells. Study conclusions and caveats: Naive T cells seemed more diverse than memory cells; they also seemed major alloresponse contributors. Proliferating CD4+ or CD8+ clones, roughly 75-97% of them, lacked an assignable naive or memory phenotype. Siplizumab produced a significant reduction in alloreactive sequences that were traceable to unstimulated CD4+ memory cells.

Germline V gene lookup returns CDR1 SQVTM and CDR2 ANQGSEA. V shed 5 bases and J shed 1 base, with 11 bases lying between them. The length of the CDR3 is 14 residues. For this clone: The antigen remains undetermined.

Assays covered approximately 100,000 TCR templates per sample. Measured with immunoSEQ multiplex PCR; TCRdb has only the in-frame clones, and not every one. The data hold tens of thousands of clones, with approximately 88% observed a single time. V is TRBV29-1 and J is TRBJ2-2; D perhaps matches TRBD1 (6 bases). The specimen sequenced was Tregs sorted from blood. This sequence was found in a human donor in good health. CDR3 in amino acids: CSVRGDMNTGELFF. In DNA, the CDR3 is TGCAGCGTTCGAGGGGACATGAACACCGGGGAGCTGTTTTTT.